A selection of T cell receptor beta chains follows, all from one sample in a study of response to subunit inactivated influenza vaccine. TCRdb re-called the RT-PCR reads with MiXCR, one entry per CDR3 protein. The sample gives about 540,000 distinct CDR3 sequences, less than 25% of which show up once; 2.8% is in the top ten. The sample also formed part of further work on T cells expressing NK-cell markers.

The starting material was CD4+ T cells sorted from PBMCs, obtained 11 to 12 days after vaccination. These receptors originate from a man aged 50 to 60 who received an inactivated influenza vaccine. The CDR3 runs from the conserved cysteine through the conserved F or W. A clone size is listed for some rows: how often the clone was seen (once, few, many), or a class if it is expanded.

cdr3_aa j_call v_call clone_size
CSARPEPQTGRETQYF TRBJ2-5 TRBV20-1 .
CASSLEGRVVAGALF TRBJ2-5 TRBV7-2 few
CATSEDRSGGSYNEQFF TRBJ2-1 TRBV24-1 once
CASSSLAGMQDTQYF TRBJ2-3 TRBV7-6 .
CSATGGGGNIQYF TRBJ2-4 TRBV20-1 medium-sized
CASKPPRGGLTYNEQFF TRBJ2-1 TRBV12-3/TRBV12-4 few
CASSQDRSGGWYEQFF TRBJ2-1 TRBV4-2 few
CASSYRGQGVYEQYF TRBJ2-7 TRBV6-5 .
CAWRNPGHRYEQYF TRBJ2-7 TRBV30 .
CATSREDSSETQYF TRBJ2-5 TRBV15 .
CSVVDFGVGEQYF TRBJ2-7 TRBV29-1 .
CASSLLAGGPNEQYF TRBJ2-7 TRBV4-1 many
CASRAGTGVNQPQHF TRBJ1-5 TRBV12-3/TRBV12-4 .
CASSVSPSGGENIQYF TRBJ2-4 TRBV9 .
CASSLAAGGEKLFF TRBJ1-4 TRBV11-2 .
CASSIARGSATVSYGYTF TRBJ1-2 TRBV19 .
CASHPSGGAGTQYF TRBJ2-3 TRBV6-1 few
CATSARRTGTSNQPQHF TRBJ1-5 TRBV15 .
CASSLARLTPPDTQYF TRBJ2-3 TRBV7-2 few
CASSQEGPPRGETQYF TRBJ2-5 TRBV4-3 few
CASSLSAGPFQETQYF TRBJ2-5 TRBV27 few
CATSRDPTGTYEQYF TRBJ2-7 TRBV15 .
CSAAGTLQETQYF TRBJ2-5 TRBV20-1 .
CANSLTRLQETQYF TRBJ2-5 TRBV5-6 .
CSAREAGGGYGYTF TRBJ1-2 TRBV20-1 once
CASSFSGVSGANVLTF TRBJ2-6 TRBV5-1 few
CASRRQGGETQYF TRBJ2-5 TRBV12-3/TRBV12-4 many
CASSSYGTFSSYNEQFF TRBJ2-1 TRBV12-3/TRBV12-4 many
CSVGPTAGHEKLFF TRBJ1-4 TRBV29-1 few
CATSRDFGAGGYEQYF TRBJ2-7 TRBV15 .
CASSLQWGPQETQYF TRBJ2-5 TRBV7-3 few